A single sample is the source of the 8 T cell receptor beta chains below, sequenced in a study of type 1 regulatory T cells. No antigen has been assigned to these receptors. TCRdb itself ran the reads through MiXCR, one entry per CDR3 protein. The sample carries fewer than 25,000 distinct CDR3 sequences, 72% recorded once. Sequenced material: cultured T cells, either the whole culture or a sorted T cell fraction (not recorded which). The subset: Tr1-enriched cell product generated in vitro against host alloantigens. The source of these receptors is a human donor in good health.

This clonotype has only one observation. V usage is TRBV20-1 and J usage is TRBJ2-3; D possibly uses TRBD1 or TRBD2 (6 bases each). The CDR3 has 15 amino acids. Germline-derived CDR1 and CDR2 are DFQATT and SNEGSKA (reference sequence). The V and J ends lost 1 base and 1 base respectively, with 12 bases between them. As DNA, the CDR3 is TGCAGTGCTAGAGCTTGGGGGGCCGGCACAGATACGCAGTATTTT. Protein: CSARAWGAGTDTQYF.

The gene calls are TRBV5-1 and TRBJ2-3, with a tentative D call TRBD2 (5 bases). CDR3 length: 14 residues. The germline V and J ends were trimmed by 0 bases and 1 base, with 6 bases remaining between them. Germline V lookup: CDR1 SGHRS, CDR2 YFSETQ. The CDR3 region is CASSLDSGTDTQYF. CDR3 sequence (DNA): TGCGCCAGCAGCTTGGATAGCGGCACAGATACGCAGTATTTT.

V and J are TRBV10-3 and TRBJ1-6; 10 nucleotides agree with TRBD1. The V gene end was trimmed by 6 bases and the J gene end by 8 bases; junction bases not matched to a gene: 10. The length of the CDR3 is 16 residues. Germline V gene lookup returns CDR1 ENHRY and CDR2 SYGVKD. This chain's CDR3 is CAIRTDRGSLDSPLHF. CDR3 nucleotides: TGTGCCATCAGAACGGACAGGGGGTCCTTGGATTCACCCCTCCACTTT.

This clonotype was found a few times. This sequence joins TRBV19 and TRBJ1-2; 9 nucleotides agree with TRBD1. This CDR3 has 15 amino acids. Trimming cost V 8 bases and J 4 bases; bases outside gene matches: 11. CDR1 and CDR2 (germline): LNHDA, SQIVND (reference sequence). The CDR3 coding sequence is TGTGCCAGTGGGTCTTCGACAGGGGGAAGCTATGGCTACACCTTC. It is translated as CASGSSTGGSYGYTF.

CDR3 protein: CATSDLGTGSTGELFF. CDR3 bases: TGTGCCACCAGTGATTTGGGGACAGGGAGCACCGGGGAGCTGTTTTTT. This chain links TRBV24-1 with TRBJ2-2; 9 bases align to TRBD1. CDR1 is KGHDR, CDR2 SFDVKD, per germline. Unmatched junction bases numbered 2, after V lost 0 bases and J lost 4 bases. The CDR3 consists of 16 residues.

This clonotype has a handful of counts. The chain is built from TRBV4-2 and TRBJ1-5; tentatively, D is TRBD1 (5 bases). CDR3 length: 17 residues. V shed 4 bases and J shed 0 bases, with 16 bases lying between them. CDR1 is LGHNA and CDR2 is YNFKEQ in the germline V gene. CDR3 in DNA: TGTGCCAGCAGCCGCGAGGACATCCTGTATAGCAATCAGCCCCAGCATTTT. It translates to CASSREDILYSNQPQHF.

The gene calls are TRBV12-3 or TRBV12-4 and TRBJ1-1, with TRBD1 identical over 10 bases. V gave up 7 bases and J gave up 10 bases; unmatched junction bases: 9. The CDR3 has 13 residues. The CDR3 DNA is TGTGCCAGCACCAAACGACAGGGGGCTGGAGCTTTCTTT. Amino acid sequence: CASTKRQGAGAFF.

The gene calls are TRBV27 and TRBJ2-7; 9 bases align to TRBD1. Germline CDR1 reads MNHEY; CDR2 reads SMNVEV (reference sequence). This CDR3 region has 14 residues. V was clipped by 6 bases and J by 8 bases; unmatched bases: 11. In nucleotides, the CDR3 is TGTGCCAGCAGACCGGACAGGGGCGGGTTCCAGCAGTACTTC. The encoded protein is CASRPDRGGFQQYF.